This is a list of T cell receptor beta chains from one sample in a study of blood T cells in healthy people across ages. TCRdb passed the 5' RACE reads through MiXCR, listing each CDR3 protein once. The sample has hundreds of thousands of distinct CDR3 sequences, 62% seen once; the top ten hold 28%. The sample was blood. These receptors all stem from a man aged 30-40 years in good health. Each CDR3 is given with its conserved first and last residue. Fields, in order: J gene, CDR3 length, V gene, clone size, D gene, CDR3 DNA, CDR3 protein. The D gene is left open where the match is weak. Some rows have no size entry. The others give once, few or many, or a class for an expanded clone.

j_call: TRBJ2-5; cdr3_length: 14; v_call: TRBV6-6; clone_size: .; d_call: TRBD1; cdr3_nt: TGTGCCAGCAGGTTGGGACAGTACCAAGAGACCCAGTACTTC; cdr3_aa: CASRLGQYQETQYF
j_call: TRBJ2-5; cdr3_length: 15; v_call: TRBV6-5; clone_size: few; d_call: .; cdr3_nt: TGTGCCAGCAGTTACGATGGCCGGATCCAAGAGACCCAGTACTTC; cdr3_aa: CASSYDGRIQETQYF
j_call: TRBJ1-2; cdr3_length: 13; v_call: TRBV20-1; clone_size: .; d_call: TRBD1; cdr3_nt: TGCAGTGCTGACAGGGGGCAAACCTATGGCTACACCTTC; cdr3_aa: CSADRGQTYGYTF
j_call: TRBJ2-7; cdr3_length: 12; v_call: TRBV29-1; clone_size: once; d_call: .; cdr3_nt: TGCAGCTTCCGAGAGGGCTCCTACGAGCAGTACTTC; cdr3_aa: CSFREGSYEQYF
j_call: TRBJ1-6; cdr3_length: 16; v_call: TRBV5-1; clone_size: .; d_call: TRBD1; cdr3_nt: TGCGCCAGCAGCTTGTCGGGACAGGGGGCAAGATCACCCCTCCACTTT; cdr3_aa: CASSLSGQGARSPLHF
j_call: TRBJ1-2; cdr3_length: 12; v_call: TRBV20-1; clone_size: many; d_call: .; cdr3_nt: TGCAGTGCTAGCTTGCAAAACTATGGCTACACCTTC; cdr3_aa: CSASLQNYGYTF
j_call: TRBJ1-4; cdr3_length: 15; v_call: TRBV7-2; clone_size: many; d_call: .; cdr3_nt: TGTGCCAGCAGCTCCTCTGGTCTATCTAATGAAAAACTGTTTTTT; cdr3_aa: CASSSSGLSNEKLFF
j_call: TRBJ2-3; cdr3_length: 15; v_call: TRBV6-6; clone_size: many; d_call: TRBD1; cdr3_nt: TGTGCCAGCAGTTACGCGACAGGGGGCACAGATACGCAGTATTTT; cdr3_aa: CASSYATGGTDTQYF
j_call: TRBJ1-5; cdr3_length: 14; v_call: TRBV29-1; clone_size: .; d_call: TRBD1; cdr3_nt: TGCAGCGTGGCGGGACAGGGGAGCAATCAGCCCCAGCATTTT; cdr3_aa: CSVAGQGSNQPQHF
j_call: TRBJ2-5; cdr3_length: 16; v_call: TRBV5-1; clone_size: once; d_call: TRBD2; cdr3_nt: TGCGCCAGCAGCTTGGCCCCTAGCGGGGGGGCCCAGACCCAGTACTTC; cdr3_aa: CASSLAPSGGAQTQYF
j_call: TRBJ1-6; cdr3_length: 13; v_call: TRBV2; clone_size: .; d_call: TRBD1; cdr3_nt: TGTGCCAGCGTGGGGACAGCCGGTGTTCCCCTCCACTTT; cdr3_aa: CASVGTAGVPLHF
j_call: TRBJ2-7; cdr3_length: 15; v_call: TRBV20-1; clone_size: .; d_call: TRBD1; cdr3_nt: TGCAGTGCTAGAGATCCGGGGACAGGGATCGGCGAGCAGTACTTC; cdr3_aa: CSARDPGTGIGEQYF
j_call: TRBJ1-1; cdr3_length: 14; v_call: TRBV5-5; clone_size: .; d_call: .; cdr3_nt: TGTGCCAGCTCCGGCCAGGGAAGGAACACTGAAGCTTTCTTT; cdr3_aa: CASSGQGRNTEAFF
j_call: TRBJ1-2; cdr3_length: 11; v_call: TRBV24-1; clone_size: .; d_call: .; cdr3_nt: TGTGCCACCCGGGACACAAATGGCTACACCTTC; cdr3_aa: CATRDTNGYTF
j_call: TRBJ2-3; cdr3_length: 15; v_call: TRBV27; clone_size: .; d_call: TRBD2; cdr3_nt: TGTGCCAGCAGTTTTCTAGCGGACAGCACAGATACGCAGTATTTT; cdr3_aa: CASSFLADSTDTQYF
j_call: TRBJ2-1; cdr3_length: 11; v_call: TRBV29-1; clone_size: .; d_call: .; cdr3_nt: TGCAGCGTTCTGAGGAAGGGTGAGCAGTTCTTC; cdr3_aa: CSVLRKGEQFF
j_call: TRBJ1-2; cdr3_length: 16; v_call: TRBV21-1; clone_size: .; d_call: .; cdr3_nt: TGTGCCAGCAGCAAAGCGCTTACAGGGGAAGGAGATGGCTACACCTTC; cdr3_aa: CASSKALTGEGDGYTF
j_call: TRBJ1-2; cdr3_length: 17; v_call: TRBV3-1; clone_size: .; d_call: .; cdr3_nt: TGTGCCAGCAGCCAAGATGGGAACAGCAAAGGGGACTATGGCTACACCTTC; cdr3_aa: CASSQDGNSKGDYGYTF
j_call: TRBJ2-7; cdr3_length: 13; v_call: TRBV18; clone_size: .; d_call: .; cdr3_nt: TGTGCCAGCTCAGCCCCATTGTCCTACGAGCAGTACTTC; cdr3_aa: CASSAPLSYEQYF
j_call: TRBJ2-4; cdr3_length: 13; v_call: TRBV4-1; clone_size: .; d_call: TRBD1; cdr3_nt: TGCGCCAGCAGCGTGCAGGGGGCAGCTGAGCAGTACTTC; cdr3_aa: CASSVQGAAEQYF
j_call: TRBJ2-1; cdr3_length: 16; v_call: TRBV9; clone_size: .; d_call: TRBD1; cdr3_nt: TGCGCCAGCAGCGTCGGCGGACAGGGGAGAAACAATGAGCAGTTCTTC; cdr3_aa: CASSVGGQGRNNEQFF
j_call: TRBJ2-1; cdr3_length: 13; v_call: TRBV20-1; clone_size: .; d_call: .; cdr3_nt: TGCAGTGCTAGCGTCAGTACCTACAATGAGCAGTTCTTC; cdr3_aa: CSASVSTYNEQFF
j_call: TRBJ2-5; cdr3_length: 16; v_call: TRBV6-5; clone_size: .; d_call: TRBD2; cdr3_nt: TGTGCCAGCAGTTATAGCGGGGGCCCACTCCAAGAGACCCAGTACTTC; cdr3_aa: CASSYSGGPLQETQYF
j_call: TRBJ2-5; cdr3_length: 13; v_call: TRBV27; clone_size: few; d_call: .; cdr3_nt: TGTGCCAGCAGTGACTATCAACAGGAGACCCAGTACTTC; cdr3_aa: CASSDYQQETQYF
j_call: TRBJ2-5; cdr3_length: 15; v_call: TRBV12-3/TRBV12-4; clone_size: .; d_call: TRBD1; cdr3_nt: TGTGCCAGCAGCACTGGGTCTGAGGCGACAGGGGAGCAGTACTTC; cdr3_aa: CASSTGSEATGEQYF
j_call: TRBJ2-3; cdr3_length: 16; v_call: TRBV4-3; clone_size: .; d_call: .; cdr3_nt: TGCGCCAGCAGCCCTTTAGGGGGGGTAAGCACAGATACGCAGTATTTT; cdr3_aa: CASSPLGGVSTDTQYF
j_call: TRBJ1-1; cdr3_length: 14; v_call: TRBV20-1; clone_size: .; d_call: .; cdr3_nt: TGCAGTGCTAGAGGGTGGAGGTATGAGAGTAAAGCTTTCTTT; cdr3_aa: CSARGWRYESKAFF
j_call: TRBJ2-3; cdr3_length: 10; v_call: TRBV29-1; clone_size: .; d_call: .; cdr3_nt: TGCAGCGTTGCGGAAGATACGCAGTATTTT; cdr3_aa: CSVAEDTQYF
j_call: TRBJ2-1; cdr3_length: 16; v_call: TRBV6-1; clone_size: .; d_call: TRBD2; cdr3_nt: TGTGCCAGCAGTGAACTCGGGGGGGGACTTATCAATGAGCAGTTCTTC; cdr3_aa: CASSELGGGLINEQFF